The next 17 T cell receptor beta chains were all read from a single sample in a study of cytomegalovirus exposure and HLA in healthy donors. The PCR contained 60 Vbeta and 13 Jbeta primers. Repertoires were generated with immunoSEQ multiplex PCR, while TCRdb's copy carries only in-frame clones and drops some. The table lists 150,000 to 160,000 clones, 80% of them singletons. Sequences were obtained from PBMCs. These receptors all stem from a man younger than 40 in good health and CMV-seropositive.

CDR3 residues: CASSYPGANSGNTIYF. In nucleotides, the CDR3 is TGTGCCAGCAGTTATCCAGGGGCTAACTCTGGAAACACCATATATTTT. The chain employs TRBV28 and TRBJ1-3; possible D gene TRBD1, 6 bases. The CDR3 runs 16 residues. Trimming took off 4 bases at V and 0 bases at J, with 13 bases between the two ends. Germline V gene sequence: CDR1 MDHEN, CDR2 SYDVKM.

The V gene is TRBV28, the J gene TRBJ2-7; 10 bases fit TRBD1. The CDR3 has 16 amino acids. V shed 6 bases and J 1 base; nucleotides not matched to a gene: 9. CDR1 and CDR2 (germline): MDHEN, SYDVKM. The CDR3, as DNA: TGTGCCAGCAGCCCCGAGGGGACAGGGGTTTCCTACGAGCAGTACTTC. This sequence encodes CASSPEGTGVSYEQYF.

This clone was seen only a few times. The rearrangement uses TRBV16 and TRBJ1-5; D call uncertain. The V gene lost 0 bases and the J gene lost 2 bases, with 5 bases spanning the gap. This CDR3 is 14 amino acids long. Germline lookup yields CDR1 KGHSY and CDR2 FQNENV. The CDR3 loop reads CASSQSGGNQPQHF. CDR3 in DNA: TGTGCCAGCAGCCAATCCGGGGGCAATCAGCCCCAGCATTTT.

V gene TRBV7-2 combines with J gene TRBJ2-4; TRBD2 aligns across 14 bases. With V trimmed by 1 base and J by 2 bases, 1 base remained unmatched. Germline CDR1 reads SGHTA; CDR2 reads FQGNSA. The CDR3 covers 17 residues. CDR3 nucleotides: TGTGCCAGCAGCTTAGGGACTAGCGGGAGGACCAAAAACATTCAGTACTTC. Residues: CASSLGTSGRTKNIQYF.

The chain couples TRBV28 to TRBJ2-3, with D hard to call. Germline CDR1 is MDHEN and CDR2 is SYDVKM. V was shortened by 8 bases and J by 3 bases, with 15 bases between the two germline ends. The CDR3 extends over 14 amino acids. The CDR3 here is CASGKRRGTDTQYF. For the CDR3, the DNA is TGTGCCAGCGGAAAAAGAAGAGGAACAGATACGCAGTATTTT.

The chain recombines TRBV5-1 with TRBJ2-3, with D uncertain. The CDR3 loop spans 15 amino acids. With 0 bases removed from V and 0 bases from J, the gap between germline ends came to 8 bases. Looked up from germline, CDR1 is SGHRS and CDR2 is YFSETQ. CDR3 coding DNA: TGCGCCAGCAGCTTGGGCCAGTTTAGCACAGATACGCAGTATTTT. Amino acids: CASSLGQFSTDTQYF.

The J gene is TRBJ1-2, the V gene TRBV6-1; TRBD1 matches at 11 bases. Germline CDR1 is MNHNS and CDR2 is SASEGT. There are 13 residues in the CDR3. V lost 3 bases and J lost 7; bases outside the gene matches: 1. CDR3 sequence reads: CASSEDRGRGYTF. CDR3 bases: TGTGCCAGCAGTGAGGACAGGGGGCGTGGCTACACCTTC.

The chain is built from TRBV6-1 and TRBJ2-3; 10 bases map to TRBD2. Germline V gives CDR1 MNHNS, CDR2 SASEGT. V lost 10 bases to trimming and J lost 3 bases; unmatched junction nucleotides: 4. There are 13 residues in the CDR3. The CDR3 protein is CATRLAGTDTQYF. The DNA for the CDR3 is TGTGCCACCCGACTAGCGGGTACAGATACGCAGTATTTT.

This clone was counted only a few times. The J gene is TRBJ2-1, the V gene TRBV2; 9 bases map to TRBD1. The CDR3 totals 15 residues. Germline loops: CDR1 SNHLY, CDR2 FYNNEI. J was trimmed by 6 bases and V by 7 bases; bases with no gene match: 10. In nucleotides, the CDR3 is TGTGCCAGCACCATCTACAGGGGGCGCCCCAATGAGCAGTTCTTC. This sequence encodes CASTIYRGRPNEQFF.

CDR3: CASSLRQGAGVSTEAFF. The CDR3 nucleotides read TGTGCCAGCAGTTTACGGCAGGGGGCGGGTGTGAGCACTGAAGCTTTCTTT. V usage is TRBV28 and J usage is TRBJ1-1; the match to TRBD1 covers 8 bases. CDR3 length: 17 amino acids. Germline-derived CDR1 and CDR2 are MDHEN and SYDVKM. V lost 2 bases and J lost 4; bases outside the gene matches: 12.

The chain has TRBV28 and TRBJ2-1; a weak D match, TRBD1 (8 bases). This CDR3 is built from 14 residues. V lost 5 bases and J lost 10, with 18 bases in between. Germline V gene lookup returns CDR1 MDHEN and CDR2 SYDVKM. The CDR3 region has the DNA TGTGCCAGCAGTCCTTGGACAGGGAGGGGGGAGCAGTTCTTC. Residues: CASSPWTGRGEQFF.

The genes are TRBV7-2 and TRBJ1-3; no clear D gene. Germline V gene sequence: CDR1 SGHTA, CDR2 FQGNSA. V was clipped by 2 bases and J by 4 bases, with 6 bases between them. The CDR3 runs 13 residues. The CDR3 is CASSLSRGNTIYF. Written as DNA, the CDR3 is TGTGCCAGCAGCTTATCGAGGGGAAACACCATATATTTT.

About this clone: Other DNA sequences in the sample encode the same CDR3. The rearrangement links TRBV9 to TRBJ2-7, with 8 bases fitting TRBD2. The CDR3 totals 16 residues. The germline V gene encodes CDR1 SGDLS and CDR2 YYNGEE. Unmatched junction bases numbered 9, after V lost 0 bases and J lost 4 bases. The CDR3 sequence is CASSVDDSGITYEQYF. The CDR3 DNA sequence: TGTGCCAGCAGCGTAGATGATAGCGGGATAACGTACGAGCAGTACTTC. Full variable domain (outside the CDR3, taken from reference TRBV9 and TRBJ2-7): DSGVTQTPKHLITATGQRVTLRCSPRSGDLSVYWYQQSLDQGLQFLIQYYNGEERAKGNILERFSAQQFPDLHSELNLSSLELGDSALYFCASSVDDSGITYEQYFGPGTRLTVT.

This chain connects TRBV5-6 to TRBJ2-1, with D possibly being TRBD1 (5 bases). This CDR3 region has 14 residues. Germline V gene sequence: CDR1 SGHDT, CDR2 YYEEEE. Trimming took 4 bases from V and 8 from J, leaving 16 bases between them. CDR3 loop: CASSNGKGWDEQFF. CDR3 nucleotides: TGTGCCAGCAGCAACGGTAAGGGGTGGGATGAGCAGTTCTTC.

The chain uses TRBV7-9 and TRBJ1-6; 7 nucleotides agree with TRBD1. This CDR3 is built from 16 residues. The V segment lost 3 bases and the J segment 0 bases; nucleotides outside the gene matches: 2. The V gene's germline CDR1 is SEHNR and CDR2 FQNEAQ (reference sequence). This chain's CDR3 is CASSLDRSSYNSPLHF. The CDR3 region has the DNA TGTGCCAGCAGCTTGGACAGGAGCTCCTATAATTCACCCCTCCACTTT.

J is TRBJ1-5 and V is TRBV9; 7 bases match TRBD1. The CDR3 is 13 amino acids. Germline assignment: CDR1 SGDLS and CDR2 YYNGEE. Trimming took 1 base from V and 9 from J; bases not matched to a gene: 4. The CDR3 is CASSVQGGPPQHF. The CDR3 nucleotides read TGTGCCAGCAGCGTACAGGGGGGTCCGCCCCAGCATTTT. The entire variable domain, with the rest obtained from reference TRBV9 and TRBJ1-5, is as follows: DSGVTQTPKHLITATGQRVTLRCSPRSGDLSVYWYQQSLDQGLQFLIQYYNGEERAKGNILERFSAQQFPDLHSELNLSSLELGDSALYFCASSVQGGPPQHFGDGTRLSIL.

The rearrangement links TRBV19 to TRBJ1-5; tentative D call: TRBD1 (5 bases). The CDR3 extends over 16 amino acids. Germline CDR1 reads LNHDA; CDR2 reads SQIVND (reference sequence). The V gene lost 1 base and the J gene lost 4 bases, with 14 bases spanning the gap. CDR3 sequence reads: CASSIVSGKANQPQHF. The CDR3 DNA sequence: TGTGCCAGTAGTATAGTTTCAGGGAAAGCGAATCAGCCCCAGCATTTT. Full variable domain (remainder filled in from reference TRBV19 and TRBJ1-5): DGGITQSPKYLFRKEGQNVTLSCEQNLNHDAMYWYRQDPGQGLRLIYYSQIVNDFQKGDIAEGYSVSREKKESFPLTVTSAQKNPTAFYLCASSIVSGKANQPQHFGDGTRLSIL.